The next 26 T cell receptor beta chains were all read from a single sample in a study of shared clonotypes between healthy human individuals. Clones were read by immunoSEQ multiplex PCR, and TCRdb kept only the in-frame ones, dropping some. The sample has 800,000 to 1,200,000 clones, approximately 80% seen once. The sequenced material came from memory CD4+ T cells from PBMCs. Subset indicated: CD45RA-negative fraction. The receptors derive from a man aged 18 to 30 in good health. Some clones in this sample may be carry-over from other donors' samples.

In its sample, this clone was seen many times. The genes are TRBV27 and TRBJ2-7; D remains ambiguous. Germline CDR1 is MNHEY and CDR2 is SMNVEV (reference sequence). Trimming left V 5 bases short and J 12 bases short, with 20 bases between. CDR3 length: 13 residues. In DNA, the CDR3 is TGTGCCAGCAGTCTAAACGCTCAACTGGGCTCGTACTTC. Encoded protein: CASSLNAQLGSYF.

This chain links TRBV10-2 with TRBJ2-5; the match to TRBD2 covers 7 bases. The J segment lost 7 bases and the V segment lost 5 bases, leaving 7 bases of the junction unmatched. The CDR3 extends over 13 amino acids. CDR1 is WSHSY and CDR2 is SAAADI in the germline V gene. DNA for the CDR3: TGCGCCAGCAGTCCCCGGGACTACCGGACCCAGTACTTC. Translated, it gives CASSPRDYRTQYF.

The chain is built from TRBV5-1 and TRBJ2-5; TRBD2 matches 10 bases. The CDR3 is 15 amino acids. From germline, CDR1 is SGHRS and CDR2 YFSETQ. Trimming removed 4 bases from V and 4 bases from J; junction bases left unmatched: 7. CDR3 coding DNA: TGCGCCAGCAGCGTCGGACTAGCGGCCGGAGAGACCCAGTACTTC. Its protein is CASSVGLAAGETQYF. The whole variable domain, filled in from reference TRBV5-1 and TRBJ2-5, reads KAGVTQTPRYLIKTRGQQVTLSCSPISGHRSVSWYQQTPGQGLQFLFEYFSETQRNKGNFPGRFSGRQFSNSRSEMNVSTLELGDSALYLCASSVGLAAGETQYFGPGTRLLVL.

This clone was detected only a few times. Other DNA sequences from this sample encode an identical CDR3 as well. The chain joins TRBV7-9 to TRBJ1-6, with D unclear. Trimming stripped 6 bases from V and 7 bases from J, with 7 bases between. Per germline, CDR1 SEHNR and CDR2 FQNEAQ (reference sequence). The CDR3 spans 12 residues. This CDR3 reads CASSRLNSPLHF. Written as DNA, the CDR3 is TGTGCCAGCAGTCGACTCAATTCACCCCTCCACTTT.

The V gene is TRBV6-1, the J gene TRBJ2-3; D is perhaps TRBD2 (6 bases). V was clipped by 7 bases and J by 0 bases, with 14 bases between them. Germline V CDR1 and CDR2: MNHNS, SASEGT. CDR3 length: 15 amino acids. CDR3 coding DNA: TGTGCCAGCAAACAACTAGCCCTCAGCACAGATACGCAGTATTTT. This codes for CASKQLALSTDTQYF.

The chain joins TRBV7-2 to TRBJ2-1; TRBD2 agrees at 7 bases. The V gene end was trimmed by 8 bases and the J gene end by 4 bases; junction bases not matched to a gene: 8. Germline loops: CDR1 SGHTA, CDR2 FQGNSA. CDR3 length: 14 residues. The CDR3 is CASGLVSGYNEQFF. The DNA of the CDR3 is TGTGCCAGCGGACTAGTCAGCGGATACAATGAGCAGTTCTTC.

The rearrangement joins TRBV10-3 to TRBJ2-5, with D perhaps matching TRBD1 or TRBD2 (6 bases each). Germline V gene lookup returns CDR1 ENHRY and CDR2 SYGVKD. V lost 6 bases, J lost 4 bases, and 12 bases lay in between. The CDR3 sequence is 13 residues long. The CDR3 protein is CAIRGASVETQYF. The CDR3 DNA reads TGTGCCATCAGGGGGGCTAGCGTAGAGACCCAGTACTTC.

This clone has a handful of counts. The chain uses TRBV28 and TRBJ1-1, with D possibly matching TRBD1 (6 bases). The CDR3 length is 15 residues. The V end lost 7 bases, the J end lost 3 bases, and 18 bases lay between the germline ends. Germline CDR1 and CDR2: MDHEN and SYDVKM. In DNA form, the CDR3 reads TGTGCCAGCACCCCGGCAGGGGCAAGAGACACTGAAGCTTTCTTT. Translated: CASTPAGARDTEAFF. Combining the CDR3 with reference TRBV28 and TRBJ1-1 gives the whole variable domain DVKVTQSSRYLVKRTGEKVFLECVQDMDHENMFWYRQDPGLGLRLIYFSYDVKMKEKGDIPEGYSVSREKKERFSLILESASTNQTSMYLCASTPAGARDTEAFFGQGTRLTVV.

V is TRBV13 and J is TRBJ2-1; D perhaps matches TRBD2 (7 bases). Germline values: CDR1 PRHDT, CDR2 FYEKMQ (reference sequence). V was clipped by 5 bases and J by 2 bases, with 16 bases between them. The CDR3 has 16 residues. The CDR3 loop reads CASSRGVRDTYNEQFF. For the CDR3, the DNA is TGTGCCAGCAGCCGGGGGGTAAGGGACACCTACAATGAGCAGTTCTTC.

The V and J genes are TRBV6-6 and TRBJ2-7, with D possibly TRBD1 on 6 matching bases. V dropped 6 bases and J dropped 11 bases, with 17 bases sitting between them. Germline loops: CDR1 MNHNY, CDR2 SVGAGI (reference sequence). This CDR3 contains 12 residues. Here the CDR3 reads CASRRWGQEEYF. CDR3 DNA sequence: TGTGCCAGCAGAAGGTGGGGACAAGAGGAGTACTTC.

In the case of this clone: A far larger clone lies a single base away; this is likely a read error. The chain carries TRBV30 and TRBJ2-4, with D possibly being TRBD1 or TRBD2 (5 bases each). Germline loops: CDR1 GTSNPN, CDR2 SVGIG (reference sequence). There are 15 residues in the CDR3. The CDR3 sequence: CAWSAGTIAKSIQYF. CDR3 DNA: TGTGCCTGGAGTGCCGGGACGATAGCCAAAAGCATTCAGTACTTC.

This rearrangement joins TRBV7-2 to TRBJ1-4; D might be TRBD1 (5 bases). V was pared by 5 bases and J by 6 bases, with 13 bases between. CDR1 SGHTA and CDR2 FQGNSA come from the germline V gene. The CDR3 consists of 14 residues. CDR3 DNA: TGTGCCAGCAGCATCCGGGACCCATATGAAAAACTGTTTTTT. Amino acid sequence: CASSIRDPYEKLFF.

This clone was seen only a few times. The chain recombines TRBV7-2 with TRBJ1-5, with TRBD1 as a possible D gene (6 bases). V dropped 5 bases and J dropped 1 base, with 12 bases sitting between them. Germline assignment: CDR1 SGHTA and CDR2 FQGNSA. The CDR3 sequence is 15 residues long. The CDR3 here is CASSPVGQSNQPQHF. The DNA of the CDR3 is TGTGCCAGCAGCCCTGTTGGACAGAGCAATCAGCCCCAGCATTTT.

This chain connects TRBV5-1 to TRBJ2-5, with 8 bases matching TRBD1. Trimming took 4 bases from V and 0 from J; bases not matched to a gene: 11. Germline CDR1 SGHRS, CDR2 YFSETQ. The CDR3 contains 17 residues. The CDR3 loop reads CASSQDRATSHQETQYF. The CDR3 region has the DNA TGCGCCAGCAGCCAGGACAGGGCCACTAGCCACCAAGAGACCCAGTACTTC.

This chain uses TRBV7-2 with TRBJ1-1; no definite D call. CDR3 length equals 13 residues. The germline V gene encodes CDR1 SGHTA and CDR2 FQGNSA. Trimming removed 1 base at V and 9 bases at J, with 12 bases between. Here the CDR3 reads CASSLVEETKAFF. CDR3 nucleotides: TGTGCCAGCAGCTTAGTTGAAGAGACGAAAGCTTTCTTT.

CDR3 bases: TGTGCCAGCAGTTTACCCGGGAGGGCAGGTGAAGAGACCCAGTACTTC. Residues: CASSLPGRAGEETQYF. The chain couples TRBV28 to TRBJ2-5, with TRBD2 matching over 8 bases. V dropped 2 bases and J dropped 3; count of bases not matched to a gene: 8. Germline CDR1 is MDHEN and CDR2 is SYDVKM. This CDR3 spans 16 amino acids. The whole variable domain, remainder taken from reference TRBV28 and TRBJ2-5, is DVKVTQSSRYLVKRTGEKVFLECVQDMDHENMFWYRQDPGLGLRLIYFSYDVKMKEKGDIPEGYSVSREKKERFSLILESASTNQTSMYLCASSLPGRAGEETQYFGPGTRLLVL.

The chain joins TRBV6-6 to TRBJ1-1; D gene uncertain. The CDR3 is 12 residues long. The ends were cut back, 7 bases at V and 3 bases at J, with 9 bases in the middle. Germline CDR1 MNHNY, CDR2 SVGAGI (reference sequence). The chain's CDR3 is CASTLEDTEAFF. CDR3 bases: TGTGCCAGCACGTTAGAGGACACTGAAGCTTTCTTT.

The chain links TRBV2 to TRBJ2-7, with D hard to call. There are 15 residues in the CDR3. The germline V gene has CDR1 SNHLY and CDR2 FYNNEI. Trimming took 7 bases from V and 2 from J, leaving 18 bases between them. Here the CDR3 DNA reads TGTGCCAGCAAATTCGATCTAGTTGGAACCTACGAGCAGTACTTC. This encodes CASKFDLVGTYEQYF.

V and J are TRBV14 and TRBJ1-1; D gene unclear. Trimming pared 1 base from V and 6 bases from J, leaving 12 bases between. Germline CDR1 reads SGHDN; CDR2 reads FVKESK. This CDR3 comprises 14 residues. The CDR3 loop reads CASSQAGSESEAFF. CDR3 DNA sequence: TGTGCCAGCAGCCAAGCTGGATCGGAATCTGAAGCTTTCTTT.

A remark on this clone: One base away lies a much larger clone, so this may be a sequencing read error. The chain uses TRBV6-1 and TRBJ1-2; D not certain. Germline V CDR1 and CDR2: MNHNS, SASEGT. The CDR3 spans 13 residues. The V end lost 3 bases, the J end lost 0 bases, and 5 bases lay between the germline ends. The CDR3 DNA sequence: TGTGCCAGCAGTGATACAGCTAACTATGGCTACACCTTC. It encodes CASSDTANYGYTF.

The V call is TRBV7-3, the J call TRBJ2-5; TRBD2 is a possible D gene (5 bases). CDR1 and CDR2 from the germline V gene are SGHTA and FQGTGA. This CDR3 is built from 16 residues. V lost 5 bases to trimming and J lost 0 bases, with 16 bases between them. CDR3 coding DNA: TGTGCCAGCAGCCTTTCCCCGCGGGCTTACCAAGAGACCCAGTACTTC. Its protein product is CASSLSPRAYQETQYF.

This clone occurred once. No DNA is shown, since the ends of the CDR3 on it are uncertain; the CDR3 is the one TCRdb lists. The chain carries TRBV28 and TRBJ1-2; the listed D gene, TRBD1, was not tested against the DNA. The CDR3 length is 15 residues, termini included. CDR1 is MDHEN, CDR2 SYDVKM, per germline. The CDR3 sequence is CASSPADRDFRGYTF.

The genes are TRBV5-1 and TRBJ2-6; D not resolved. Between the trimmed V and J ends, which lost 3 bases and 1 base, there was a span of 17 bases. CDR3 length: 18 residues. Germline V gene lookup returns CDR1 SGHRS and CDR2 YFSETQ. The CDR3 DNA reads as TGCGCCAGCAGCTCCTCGGCGGTCAACCCATCTGGGGCCAACGTCCTGACTTTC. This encodes CASSSSAVNPSGANVLTF.

The chain employs TRBV9 and TRBJ2-1, with a possible D match to TRBD2 (5 bases). The CDR3 spans 17 residues. Germline V CDR1 and CDR2: SGDLS, YYNGEE. V shed 4 bases and J shed 5 bases, with 22 bases lying between them. CDR3 residues: CASSPPWGRTRNNEQFF. The CDR3 DNA is TGTGCCAGCAGCCCCCCCTGGGGTCGAACTAGAAACAATGAGCAGTTCTTC.

Comment on this clone: Other DNA sequences in this specimen translate into the identical CDR3. This chain connects TRBV5-1 to TRBJ1-4, with D possibly TRBD1 on 5 matching bases. V was pared by 1 base and J by 3 bases, with 10 bases between. Germline loops: CDR1 SGHRS, CDR2 YFSETQ. The CDR3 spans 15 residues. CDR3 sequence (DNA): TGCGCCAGCAGCTTGTGGGGGGGAGCTAATGAAAAACTGTTTTTT. Encoded protein: CASSLWGGANEKLFF.

This chain uses TRBV7-2 with TRBJ1-5; D gene unclear. From germline, CDR1 is SGHTA and CDR2 FQGNSA. The CDR3 spans 14 residues. Trimming removed 2 bases at V and 6 bases at J, with 11 bases between. The CDR3 DNA sequence: TGTGCCAGCAGCTTATACCGGGAGGGTCAGCCCCAGCATTTT. Translating gives CASSLYREGQPQHF.